Listed below are T cell receptor beta chains from one sample, sequenced in a study of shared clonotypes between healthy human individuals. TCRdb keeps only in-frame clones here, not all; method: immunoSEQ multiplex PCR. This table has millions of clones, 85% to 95% appearing once. What was sequenced was naive CD4+ T cells sorted from blood. The receptors stem from a man aged 18-30 years in good health. CDR3s leave out the opening cysteine and the closing phenylalanine or tryptophan.

J gene: TRBJ2-1; V gene: TRBV19; CDR3 protein: ASTDRDQYNEQF
J gene: TRBJ1-4; V gene: TRBV7-9; CDR3 protein: ASSVGSGANEKLF
J gene: TRBJ1-4; V gene: TRBV27; CDR3 protein: ASSRGTTNEKLF
J gene: TRBJ2-7; V gene: TRBV21-1; CDR3 protein: ASSPRDRSYEQY
J gene: TRBJ2-7; V gene: TRBV19; CDR3 protein: ASSIRDRSYEQY
J gene: TRBJ2-3; V gene: TRBV5-4; CDR3 protein: ASSLDPSGVKDTQY
J gene: TRBJ1-2; V gene: TRBV7-2; CDR3 protein: ASSRIGQGAGGYT
J gene: TRBJ1-5; V gene: TRBV6-5; CDR3 protein: ASRSQGASNQPQH
J gene: TRBJ1-1; V gene: TRBV29-1; CDR3 protein: SVVPEVTEAF
J gene: TRBJ1-2; V gene: TRBV6-1; CDR3 protein: ASSEGPGTNYGYT
J gene: TRBJ2-5; V gene: TRBV7-8; CDR3 protein: ASSLGLAETQY
J gene: TRBJ2-7; V gene: TRBV4-3; CDR3 protein: ASSEAGTGESYEQY